The 20 T cell receptor beta chains given below trace back to one sample, sequenced in a study of radiation and T cells in renal cell carcinoma. As for time point: blood 4 weeks post-SBRT, at nephrectomy. Described treatment: 15 Gy SBRT to primary tumor, nephrectomy 4 weeks later. Method: immunoSEQ multiplex PCR; TCRdb's copy keeps in-frame clones and lacks some. In the table there are 75,000 to 95,000 clones, around four fifths of which are singletons. Sample: blood, taken from a patient whose treatment included radiotherapy and nephrectomy. These receptor sequences come from a man aged 50 to 59 with renal cell carcinoma.

The chain has TRBV18 and TRBJ1-4; 9 bases match TRBD1. This CDR3 is built from 15 residues. In germline, CDR1 is KGHSH, CDR2 LQKENI. V dropped 4 bases and J dropped 3; count of bases not matched to a gene: 3. CDR3 in amino acids: CASSQGQGSNEKLFF. The DNA of the CDR3 is TGTGCCAGCTCACAGGGACAGGGATCTAATGAAAAACTGTTTTTT.

The rearrangement joins TRBV18 to TRBJ2-1; D gene uncertain. V was clipped by 1 base and J by 10 bases, with 11 bases between them. The V gene's germline CDR1 is KGHSH and CDR2 LQKENI. This CDR3 contains 13 residues. In nucleotides, the CDR3 is TGTGCCAGCTCACCACTGGCCGCTGCGGAGCAGTTCTTC. This sequence encodes CASSPLAAAEQFF.

V and J are TRBV9 and TRBJ2-7; 9 nucleotides line up with TRBD2. V was pared by 0 bases and J by 2 bases, with 3 bases of the junction left unmatched. CDR3 length equals 15 residues. Germline V CDR1 and CDR2: SGDLS, YYNGEE. The CDR3 sequence is CASSVDSGGTYEQYF. CDR3 bases: TGTGCCAGCAGCGTAGACAGCGGGGGGACCTACGAGCAGTACTTC.

This chain uses TRBV6-5 with TRBJ2-3, with D tentatively TRBD1 or TRBD2 (5 bases each). The CDR3 totals 15 residues. Germline assignment: CDR1 MNHEY and CDR2 SVGAGI. Trimming shortened V by 5 bases and J by 4 bases, and 16 bases separated the two germline ends. CDR3 sequence: CASSTGTRRPDTQYF. CDR3 bases: TGTGCCAGCAGTACCGGGACCCGGCGGCCAGATACGCAGTATTTT.

This chain joins TRBV19 and TRBJ2-5, with TRBD2 matching over 9 bases. This CDR3 region has 13 residues. V was pared by 8 bases and J by 5 bases, with 6 bases of the junction left unmatched. In germline, CDR1 is LNHDA, CDR2 SQIVND (reference sequence). The CDR3 spells CASGTSRRETQYF. CDR3 sequence (DNA): TGTGCCAGTGGGACTAGCCGGCGGGAGACCCAGTACTTC.

In this sample, this clone turned up once. The chain employs TRBV28 and TRBJ1-2; 11 nucleotides align to TRBD1. CDR1 and CDR2 from the germline V gene are MDHEN and SYDVKM. This CDR3 comprises 16 residues. V lost 6 bases and J lost 0; bases outside the gene matches: 6. CDR3 nucleotide sequence: TGTGCCAGCAGCTCTCCGGGACAGGGGGCTAACTATGGCTACACCTTC. Translating it yields CASSSPGQGANYGYTF.

In its sample, this clone was seen a few times. The chain combines TRBV7-2 with TRBJ2-3, with 10 positions matching TRBD1. The CDR3 has 16 residues. CDR1 SGHTA and CDR2 FQGNSA come from the germline V gene. The trim removed 5 bases at V and 2 bases at J, leaving 7 bases unmatched. The CDR3 DNA sequence: TGTGCCAGCAGCCGGAGACAGGGGGCGAACACAGATACGCAGTATTTT. Translated, it gives CASSRRQGANTDTQYF.

This chain uses TRBV5-1 with TRBJ1-4; unclear D gene. This CDR3 contains 13 residues. V was cut by 0 bases and J by 6 bases, with 6 bases left in between. CDR1 is SGHRS and CDR2 is YFSETQ in the germline V gene. The chain's CDR3 is CASSLGRDEKLFF. The DNA for the CDR3 is TGCGCCAGCAGCTTGGGTAGGGATGAAAAACTGTTTTTT.

The chain links TRBV15 to TRBJ1-1, with TRBD1 identical over 8 bases. The CDR3 has 16 residues. V shed 4 bases and J 2 bases; nucleotides not matched to a gene: 9. Looked up from germline, CDR1 is LNHNV and CDR2 is YYDKDF (reference sequence). The CDR3 DNA reads as TGTGCCACCAGCAACCGGGACAGGTCTTTAAACACTGAAGCTTTCTTT. Protein: CATSNRDRSLNTEAFF.

V and J are TRBV7-2 and TRBJ1-2; D is unresolved. Germline lookup yields CDR1 SGHTA and CDR2 FQGNSA. V was cut by 3 bases and J by 0 bases, with 2 bases left in between. There are 12 residues in the CDR3. CDR3 DNA sequence: TGTGCCAGCAGCTTCCCTAACTATGGCTACACCTTC. Translating gives CASSFPNYGYTF.

The V and J genes are TRBV10-3 and TRBJ2-1, with 8 bases identical to TRBD1. V lost 0 bases and J lost 9; bases outside the gene matches: 7. CDR3 length: 15 amino acids. Germline values: CDR1 ENHRY, CDR2 SYGVKD. Here the CDR3 reads CAISESRTGSLEQFF. The CDR3 nucleotides read TGTGCCATCAGTGAGTCCCGGACAGGGTCTCTTGAGCAGTTCTTC.

This clone was picked up a small number of times. The V call is TRBV14, the J call TRBJ2-2, with D unresolved. Trimming shortened V by 4 bases and J by 7 bases, and 10 bases separated the two germline ends. This CDR3 has 13 amino acids. Germline V gives CDR1 SGHDN, CDR2 FVKESK. CDR3 amino acids: CASSPFRGGELFF. CDR3 coding DNA: TGTGCCAGCAGCCCTTTTCGCGGCGGGGAGCTGTTTTTT.

This chain links TRBV30 with TRBJ1-5; 10 nucleotides align to TRBD1. CDR3 length equals 14 residues. CDR1 GTSNPN and CDR2 SVGIG come from the germline V gene (reference sequence). The V segment lost 3 bases and the J segment 5 bases; nucleotides outside the gene matches: 4. Written as DNA, the CDR3 is TGTGCCTGGAGCCGGGACAGGGGACATCAGCCCCAGCATTTT. Protein product: CAWSRDRGHQPQHF.

V gene TRBV5-6 combines with J gene TRBJ1-1, with D maybe TRBD1 (5 bases). This CDR3 region has 13 residues. The ends were cut back, 5 bases at V and 5 bases at J, with 13 bases in the middle. CDR1 is SGHDT and CDR2 is YYEEEE in the germline V gene. The CDR3: CASSQGFRTEAFF. As DNA, the CDR3 is TGTGCCAGCAGTCAGGGTTTTAGGACTGAAGCTTTCTTT.

V gene TRBV27 combines with J gene TRBJ2-7; tentatively, D is TRBD1 or TRBD2 (6 bases each). Germline V gene sequence: CDR1 MNHEY, CDR2 SMNVEV (reference sequence). The V end lost 5 bases, the J end lost 5 bases, and 25 bases lay between the germline ends. CDR3 length equals 17 residues. CDR3 residues: CASSKYQTGTWGDEQYF. The DNA of the CDR3 is TGTGCCAGCAGTAAATATCAGACCGGGACATGGGGGGACGAGCAGTACTTC.

This clone was picked up a small number of times. The CDR3 reads CASSEALVRARYEQYF. CDR3 nucleotide sequence: TGTGCCAGCAGTGAAGCCCTAGTCCGGGCCCGCTACGAGCAGTACTTC. The chain is built from TRBV6-1 and TRBJ2-7; D gene uncertain. Germline lookup yields CDR1 MNHNS and CDR2 SASEGT. Between the trimmed V and J ends, which lost 0 bases and 3 bases, there was a span of 15 bases. The CDR3 is made up of 16 amino acids.

This clone was detected only a few times. This chain links TRBV6-5 with TRBJ2-2; 7 bases agree with TRBD2. V was clipped by 2 bases and J by 7 bases; unmatched bases: 10. The CDR3 extends over 16 amino acids. Germline V gene sequence: CDR1 MNHEY, CDR2 SVGAGI. The CDR3 sequence: CASSYRGDRFYGELFF. CDR3 sequence (DNA): TGTGCCAGCAGTTACCGGGGGGACCGCTTTTACGGGGAGCTGTTTTTT.

The gene calls are TRBV5-1 and TRBJ1-3, with a tentative D call TRBD1 (5 bases). Per germline, CDR1 SGHRS and CDR2 YFSETQ. Trimming removed 6 bases at V and 7 bases at J, with 14 bases between. This CDR3 is built from 13 residues. The CDR3 region has the DNA TGCGCCAGCAAAGGGGAGACTTTGAACACCATATATTTT. This sequence encodes CASKGETLNTIYF.

The rearrangement links TRBV7-9 to TRBJ2-1; 7 bases fit TRBD2. The ends lost 1 base at V and 10 bases at J; junction bases unmatched: 10. From germline, CDR1 is SEHNR and CDR2 FQNEAQ (reference sequence). The CDR3 is made up of 15 amino acids. In DNA form, the CDR3 reads TGTGCCAGCAGCTTAGAGTCCCTAGCGGCGCTCGAGCAGTTCTTC. Residues: CASSLESLAALEQFF.

The gene calls are TRBV6-5 and TRBJ2-1, with TRBD2 matching 10 bases. Germline lookup yields CDR1 MNHEY and CDR2 SVGAGI. The J segment lost 8 bases and the V segment lost 6 bases, leaving 10 bases of the junction unmatched. The CDR3 consists of 15 residues. CDR3 sequence reads: CASSLASGSLDEQFF. The CDR3 DNA is TGTGCCAGCAGCCTTGCTAGCGGGAGTTTAGATGAGCAGTTCTTC.